This T cell receptor (beta chain) was documented in a study of blood T cell repertoires in COVID-19. At the level of the study: The origin of the acute and convalescent COVID-19 samples was the United States, Italy and Spain.

Participants were aged about 18 to 90 years from about two dozen US areas. Categorization into cohorts depended on clinical history that participants reported. This CDR3 contains 16 residues. V was trimmed by 3 bases and J by 1 base, leaving 13 bases between them. The germline CDR1 and CDR2 sequences are SGHTA and FQGNSA. Source study methods: Amplified reference gene primers provided the basis for estimating nucleated cell counts. Repertoires were generated with immunoSEQ multiplex PCR, while TCRdb's copy carries only in-frame clones and drops some. The DNA gave D and trimming, while V, J and clone size come from that table. The sample comprises approximately 300,000 clones, approximately 90% of which are singletons, and roughly 10% rests with the top ten.

Sequencing used PBMCs or T cells enriched from blood (not recorded which). The source is a woman under 30 who had recovered from COVID-19. This sequence joins TRBV7-2 and TRBJ2-1, with D possibly TRBD2 on 7 matching bases. The CDR3 DNA follows: TGTGCCAGCAGCTTGACCCGGGGGGCTTCCTACAATGAGCAGTTCTTC. It is translated as CASSLTRGASYNEQFF.